The T cell receptor (beta chain) under discussion was sequenced for a study of cytotoxic CD8 clonotypes in ibrutinib-treated CLL. Study details: Partial responses totalled 24 and complete responses 2; after median roughly 68 months, 14 remained remitted and about 12 progressed.

Sequencing was designed to attain a depth spanning 1 in 200,000 to 1 in 1 million T cells. Profiled with immunoSEQ multiplex PCR; TCRdb holds only in-frame clones, not every one. The data contain fewer than 150,000 clones, 84% of them singletons. This CDR3 is 16 amino acids long. The germline CDR1 and CDR2 sequences are MDHEN and SYDVKM. Germline trimming cut 2 bases from V and 7 bases from J; bases unmatched to any gene: 13. This material consisted of PBMCs, taken after 24 months of ibrutinib treatment. The V call is TRBV28, the J call TRBJ1-2, with 7 bases lining up with TRBD1. The sequence derives from a human donor with chronic lymphocytic leukemia. DNA for the CDR3: TGTGCCAGCAGTTTAGGTGTGACAGGGTATTTTCCTGGCTACACCTTC. This codes for CASSLGVTGYFPGYTF.